The TCR beta chain under discussion was sequenced for a study of shared clonotypes between healthy human individuals (TCRdb year 2020). A note on the overall study: A couple of women and a few men aged 18 to 49 years were included in the cohort. For each donor, CD4 naive and CD4 memory were each given three plates, CD8 naive was given two plates, and CD8 memory was given one plate. The study deeply sequenced blood TCR repertoires of five healthy adults to estimate repertoire size and the extent of clonotype sharing between individuals. To increase sequencing depth and limit assay-specific biases, different laboratories used diverse techniques to prepare libraries and sequence TCR repertoires. Each donor's leukapheresis produced roughly between roughly 0.85 and 9.5 billion PBMCs. Overall study outcomes, separate from this receptor: The small number of donors limited the genetic and exposure-history diversity represented. Incomplete sequencing was indicated by rarefaction of sorted-subset datasets, despite the large sequencing depth. Sampling was restricted to blood, and TCR repertoires in tissue are likely to differ from TCR repertoires in blood. Based on pairwise subsampling, the degree of clonotype sharing among donors was expected to be affected by sequencing depth. Sharing across a few donors was observed for approximately 5% of naive CD4, under 4% of naive CD8, 2% to 2.5% of memory CD4, and about 0.4% of memory CD8 clonotypes. Clonotypes shared by all four sorted-subset donors showed higher generation probabilities than non-shared clonotypes. Estimated clonotype richness was generally larger for naive than for memory subsets.

CDR1 and CDR2 (GTSNPN, SVGIG) derive from the germline V gene (reference sequence). V is reduced by 0 bases and J by 0 bases, leaving a spacing of 12 bases between them. The cysteine opens and the phenylalanine closes a CDR3 of 17 amino acids. CDR3 DNA only is kept here, 51 bases in frame from base 1. In its sample, this clone was seen a few times. Its antigen is currently not known. Base quality data are lacking; no much larger clone is found one base away. The donors were healthy, HIV-negative adults who had no recently reported acute infections or vaccinations. All donors were Caucasian adults living in Nashville, Tennessee, USA. Magnetic negative selection was used to enrich CD4+ T cells, after which naive cells were positively selected on CD45RA and the negative fraction became the memory subset. Blood was collected by leukapheresis, and PBMCs were isolated by Ficoll-Histopaque density gradient centrifugation and then cryopreserved in liquid nitrogen vapor phase. Analytical flow cytometry was used to check the purity and quantity of each magnetically sorted T cell population. Genomic DNA was isolated from every sorted fraction and measured by UV absorbance on a Nanodrop 2000c.

Using the deep immunoSEQ assay, TCR CDR3 regions were amplified from genomic DNA by multiplex PCR. Genomic DNA extracted from each cell subset was distributed evenly over all wells of several immunoSEQ 96-well plates, and each plate served as one replicate. For sorted subsets, about 200 ng genomic DNA, equal to tens of thousands of T cell genomes, was loaded into each replicate PCR. The purified libraries were quantified using a Qubit 3.0 fluorometer, sized with a Bioanalyzer 2100, and then quantified again using the KAPA Library Quantification kit. Each immunoSEQ 96-well plate was sequenced on its own single-read 150-cycle Illumina NextSeq 550 flow cell. In the authors' own workflow: Because the immunoSEQ output included only junctional sequences and no quality scores, the filtering could not be the same as the filtering used for full-length reads. To assign V/J genes and CDR3, sequences were annotated using PyIR, a Python wrapper for IgBLAST v1.9, with IMGT germline references. Reads with weak V/J assignments (E-value above 1e-6), missing CDR3, stop codons, out-of-frame junctions, or ambiguous translated residues were removed. V3J clonotypes were defined by identical inferred V gene, J gene, and CDR3 amino acid sequence. Percentage overlap between repertoires was calculated by dividing the number of shared unique clonotypes by the size of the smaller repertoire. Richness of each repertoire was evaluated using RTK rarefaction, the Chao1 estimator, and Recon v2.1 estimates of unobserved clonotypes. For all TCRbeta clonotypes obtained by the gDNA method from four donors, generation probabilities were computed with OLGA. TCRdb retrieved this table from immuneACCESS and kept in-frame rearrangements only. Not all clones are present; in checked studies, unresolved V genes account for under half, and no reason is known for the remainder. That table gives V, J and clone size, and the DNA gave D and trimming. This sample has 800,000 to 1,200,000 clones in its table, and approximately 80% of those were observed once. Approximately 0.5% of the sample is held by the ten biggest clonotypes.

The sequence is built from TRBV30 and TRBJ2-6, with the D gene call left open. Sequenced sample: memory CD4+ T cells from PBMCs. The cell subset or site tag for this specimen amounts to: CD45RA-negative fraction. This TCR came from a man aged 18 to 30 in good health. Some clones in this sample may be carry-over from other donors' samples. CDR3 region: CAWSVHLGYSGANVLTF. The sequenced DNA: TGTGCCTGGAGTGTACATCTAGGCTACTCTGGGGCCAACGTCCTGACTTTC.